This entry concerns a single T cell receptor (beta chain). This sample stems from a study of blood T cells in healthy people across ages. The germline V gene encodes CDR1 LNHNV and CDR2 YYDKDF (reference sequence). CDR3 length: 13 residues. Together with a sample-barcoded 5' primer, a J-beta primer mix was included in a second PCR lasting roughly 6 to 12 cycles. Each cDNA molecule received a tag from a template-switch adaptor that had 12 random nucleotides. One entry per CDR3 protein results from TCRdb running MiXCR on the 5' RACE reads. This table holds approximately 800,000 distinct CDR3 sequences, around 62% found once. No fewer than 5.5 micrograms of total RNA were isolated from every sample.

The sequence was collected from a man between 25 and 39 years old in good health. J is TRBJ2-7 and V is TRBV15; the D is unclear. The DNA end favors TRBJ2-5, so the J call may be wrong. Material: blood. CDR3 nucleotides: TGTGCCACCAGCATTCCGAGTTCAGAGACCCAGTACTTC. Its protein is CATSIPSSETQYF.